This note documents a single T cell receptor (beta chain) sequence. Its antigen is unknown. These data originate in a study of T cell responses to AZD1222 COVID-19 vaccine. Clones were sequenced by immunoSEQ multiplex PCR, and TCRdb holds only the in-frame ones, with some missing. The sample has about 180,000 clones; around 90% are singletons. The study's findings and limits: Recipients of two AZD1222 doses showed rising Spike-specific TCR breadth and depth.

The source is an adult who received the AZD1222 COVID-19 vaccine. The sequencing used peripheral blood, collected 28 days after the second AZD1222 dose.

CDR3 region: CAIASGTGSVGNYGYTF. CDR3 bases: TGTGCCATCGCAAGCGGGACAGGGTCGGTTGGGAACTATGGCTACACCTTC. This chain links TRBV10-3 with TRBJ1-2, with TRBD1 matching 9 bases. The CDR3 totals 17 residues. Germline values: CDR1 ENHRY, CDR2 SYGVKD. V lost 8 bases, J lost 2 bases, and 15 bases stayed unmatched.